This TCR beta chain was documented in a study of cytomegalovirus exposure and HLA in healthy donors. There are 14 residues in the CDR3. V dropped 3 bases and J dropped 5; count of bases not matched to a gene: 4. CDR1 and CDR2 from the germline V gene are SGHNT and YYREEE (reference sequence). In the PCR, 60 Vbeta and 13 Jbeta primers were used. The repertoire was sequenced with immunoSEQ multiplex PCR; TCRdb's copy has only in-frame clones and lacks some. This sample has around 100,000 clones, with approximately 60% found just once. This rearrangement joins TRBV5-4 to TRBJ2-5; 10 positions match TRBD1. Sequenced material: PBMCs. This receptor was taken from a young woman in good health and CMV-seronegative. The CDR3: CASSSDRGGETQYF. In DNA, the CDR3 is TGTGCCAGCAGCTCGGACAGGGGGGGGGAGACCCAGTACTTC.